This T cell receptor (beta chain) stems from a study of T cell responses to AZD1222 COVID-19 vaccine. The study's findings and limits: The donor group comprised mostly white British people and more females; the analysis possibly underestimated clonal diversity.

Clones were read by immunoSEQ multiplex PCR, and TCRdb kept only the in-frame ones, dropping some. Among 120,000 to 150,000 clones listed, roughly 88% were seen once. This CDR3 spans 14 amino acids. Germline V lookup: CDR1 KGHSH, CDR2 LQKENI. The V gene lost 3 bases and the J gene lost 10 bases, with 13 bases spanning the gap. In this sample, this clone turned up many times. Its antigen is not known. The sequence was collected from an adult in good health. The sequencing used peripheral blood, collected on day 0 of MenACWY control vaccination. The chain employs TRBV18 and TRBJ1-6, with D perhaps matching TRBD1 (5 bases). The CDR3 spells CASSPEAEGSPLHF. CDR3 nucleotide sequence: TGTGCCAGCTCACCTGAGGCTGAGGGGTCACCCCTCCACTTT.